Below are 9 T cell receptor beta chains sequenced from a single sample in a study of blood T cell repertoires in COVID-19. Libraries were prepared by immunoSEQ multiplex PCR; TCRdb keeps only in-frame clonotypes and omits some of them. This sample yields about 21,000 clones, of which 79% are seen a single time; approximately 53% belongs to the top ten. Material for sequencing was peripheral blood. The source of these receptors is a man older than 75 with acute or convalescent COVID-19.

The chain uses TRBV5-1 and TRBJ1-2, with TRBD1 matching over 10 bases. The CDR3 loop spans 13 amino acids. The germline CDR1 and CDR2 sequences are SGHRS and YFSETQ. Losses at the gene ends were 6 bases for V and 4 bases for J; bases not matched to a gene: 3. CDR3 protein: CASTTGGSYGYTF. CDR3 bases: TGCGCCAGCACGACAGGGGGCAGCTATGGCTACACCTTC.

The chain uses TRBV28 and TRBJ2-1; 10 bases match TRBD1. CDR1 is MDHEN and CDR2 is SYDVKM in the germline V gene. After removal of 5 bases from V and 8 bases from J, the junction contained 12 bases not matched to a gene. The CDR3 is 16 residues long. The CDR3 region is CASSSSGTGEKDEQFF. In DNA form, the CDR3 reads TGTGCCAGCAGTAGCTCCGGGACAGGGGAGAAGGATGAGCAGTTCTTC.

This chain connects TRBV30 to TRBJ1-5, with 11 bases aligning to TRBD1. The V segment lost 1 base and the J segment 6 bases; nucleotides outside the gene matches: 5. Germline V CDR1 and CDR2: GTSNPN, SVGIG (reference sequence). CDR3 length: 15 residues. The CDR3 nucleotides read TGTGCCTGGAGTGCCTGGGACAGGGGGGCTCAGCCCCAGCATTTT. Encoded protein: CAWSAWDRGAQPQHF.

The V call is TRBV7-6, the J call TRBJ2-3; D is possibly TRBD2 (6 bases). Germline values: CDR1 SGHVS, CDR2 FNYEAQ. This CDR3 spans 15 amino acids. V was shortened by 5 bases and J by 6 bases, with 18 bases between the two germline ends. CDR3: CASSTWDSFRDTQYF. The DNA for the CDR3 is TGTGCCAGCAGCACCTGGGACTCCTTCCGGGATACGCAGTATTTT.

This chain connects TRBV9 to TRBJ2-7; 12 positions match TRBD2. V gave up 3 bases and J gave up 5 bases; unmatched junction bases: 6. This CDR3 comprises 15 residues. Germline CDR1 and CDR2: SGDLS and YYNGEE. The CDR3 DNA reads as TGTGCCAGCAGCGCGGAGACTAGCGGGAGAGACGAGCAGTACTTC. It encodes CASSAETSGRDEQYF.

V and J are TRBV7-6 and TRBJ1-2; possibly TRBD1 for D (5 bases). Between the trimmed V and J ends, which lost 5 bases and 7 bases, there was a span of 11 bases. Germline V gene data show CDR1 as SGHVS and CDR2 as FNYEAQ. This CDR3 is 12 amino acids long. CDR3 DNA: TGTGCCAGCAGCGTTCGGGGGTTTGGCTACACCTTC. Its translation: CASSVRGFGYTF. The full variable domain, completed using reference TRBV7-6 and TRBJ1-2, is GAGVSQSPRYKVTKRGQDVALRCDPISGHVSLYWYRQALGQGPEFLTYFNYEAQQDKSGLPNDRFSAERPEGSISTLTIQRTEQRDSAMYRCASSVRGFGYTFGSGTRLTVV.

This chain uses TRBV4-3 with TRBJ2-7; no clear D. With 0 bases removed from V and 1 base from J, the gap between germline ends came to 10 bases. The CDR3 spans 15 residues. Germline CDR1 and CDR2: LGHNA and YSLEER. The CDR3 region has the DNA TGCGCCAGCAGCCAAGACAGTTCTCCTTCCTACGAGCAGTACTTC. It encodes CASSQDSSPSYEQYF.

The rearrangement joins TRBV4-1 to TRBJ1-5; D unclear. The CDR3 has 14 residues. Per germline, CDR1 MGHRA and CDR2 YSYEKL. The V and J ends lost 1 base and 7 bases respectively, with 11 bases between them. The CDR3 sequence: CASSQVRGYQPQHF. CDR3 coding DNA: TGCGCCAGCAGCCAAGTCCGGGGATACCAGCCCCAGCATTTT.

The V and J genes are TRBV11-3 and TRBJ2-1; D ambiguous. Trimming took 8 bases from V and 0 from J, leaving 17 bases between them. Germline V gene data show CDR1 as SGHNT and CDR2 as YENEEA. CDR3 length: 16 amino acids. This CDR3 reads CASFPAHQDSYNEQFF. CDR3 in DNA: TGTGCCAGCTTCCCAGCGCATCAAGACTCCTACAATGAGCAGTTCTTC.